The 5 T cell receptor beta chains below come from one sample, sequenced in a study of identical twins. TCRdb passed the 5' RACE reads through MiXCR, listing each CDR3 protein once. The profile shows approximately 410,000 distinct CDR3 sequences, around 20% of them singletons. Sequenced sample: naive T cells sorted from blood. These TCRs come from a man aged 45 to 65 in good health.

This clonotype was recorded at least ten times. The junction does not match germline at one end; this may be a read error. The chain employs TRBV20-1 and TRBJ1-2; D is possibly TRBD1 (6 bases). Germline loops: CDR1 DFQATT, CDR2 SNEGSKA (reference sequence). The CDR3 runs 11 residues. CDR3 in amino acids: CSATRDTPGLF. Written as DNA, the CDR3 is TGCAGTGCTACCCGGGACACCCCTGGGCTATTC.

The chain is built from TRBV7-6 and TRBJ2-7; 7 bases map to TRBD1. Germline loops: CDR1 SGHVS, CDR2 FNYEAQ. The CDR3 length is 16 residues. V dropped 3 bases and J dropped 5; count of bases not matched to a gene: 13. CDR3 sequence: CASSFSRTGRAHEQYF. CDR3 sequence (DNA): TGTGCCAGCAGCTTCTCCCGGACAGGAAGGGCTCACGAGCAGTACTTC.

The V and J genes are TRBV7-8 and TRBJ2-5; 7 bases align to TRBD1. The germline CDR1 and CDR2 sequences are SGHVS and FQNEAQ. The CDR3 covers 16 residues. The ends lost 0 bases at V and 2 bases at J; junction bases unmatched: 6. CDR3 bases: TGTGCCAGCAGCTTAGCAACCAACAGGGGTCAAGAGACCCAGTACTTC. Translated: CASSLATNRGQETQYF.

This clonotype occurred a few times. The rearrangement uses TRBV6-5 and TRBJ1-2; D is undetermined. Germline V gives CDR1 MNHEY, CDR2 SVGAGI. Trimming stripped 2 bases from V and 3 bases from J, with 13 bases between. The CDR3 loop spans 15 amino acids. The CDR3 region is CASSYGRTDYYGYTF. The DNA of the CDR3 is TGTGCCAGCAGTTACGGCCGGACGGACTACTATGGCTACACCTTC.

The rearrangement links TRBV4-3 to TRBJ1-6, with TRBD1 matching over 9 bases. Per germline, CDR1 LGHNA and CDR2 YSLEER. This CDR3 comprises 15 residues. Trimming at V came to 0 bases and at J to 9 bases, leaving 3 bases not matched to a gene. The CDR3 coding sequence is TGCGCCAGCAGCCAAGATACAGGGGGCATTTCACCCCTCCACTTT. Residues: CASSQDTGGISPLHF.